The sample holds a few counts of the clone carrying this T cell receptor (beta chain). The antigen remains undetermined. Germline assignment: CDR1 SNHLY and CDR2 FYNNEI. This CDR3 is 15 amino acids long. Trimming at V came to 8 bases and at J to 9 bases, leaving 12 bases not matched to a gene. TCRdb's table, derived via immunoSEQ multiplex PCR, lists solely in-frame clones and lacks some. The sample includes 50,000 to 65,000 clones, approximately 86% of them seen just once. This record belongs to a study of T cell responses to AZD1222 COVID-19 vaccine. Overall study results and limits: Reports say nearly half of spike-specific TCRs go after unmutated variant regions. The study found vaccine-associated CD4 TCRs spanning spike, dominant at 160-218 and 743-854. Among those given AZD1222, only five to seven were seropositive at baseline. Following two doses of AZD1222, Spike-specific TCR breadth and depth rose.

This rearrangement joins TRBV2 to TRBJ2-1; 11 nucleotides agree with TRBD2. This TCR derives from an adult who received the AZD1222 COVID-19 vaccine. Specimen: peripheral blood, collected 28 days after the second AZD1222 dose. CDR3 DNA sequence: TGTGCCAGCGATAGGGCTAGCGGGAGGCCCTTTGAGCAGTTCTTC. Encoded protein: CASDRASGRPFEQFF.